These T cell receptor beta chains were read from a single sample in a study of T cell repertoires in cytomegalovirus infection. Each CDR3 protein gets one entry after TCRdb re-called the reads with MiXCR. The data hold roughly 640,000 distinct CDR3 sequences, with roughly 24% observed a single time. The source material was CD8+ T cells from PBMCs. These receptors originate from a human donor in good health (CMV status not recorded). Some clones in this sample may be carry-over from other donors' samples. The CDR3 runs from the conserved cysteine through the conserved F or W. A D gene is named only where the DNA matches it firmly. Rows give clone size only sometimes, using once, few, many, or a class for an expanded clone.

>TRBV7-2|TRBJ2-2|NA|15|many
TGTGCCAGCAGGTACACCAGCCAGAACACCGGGGAGCTGTTTTTT
CASRYTSQNTGELFF
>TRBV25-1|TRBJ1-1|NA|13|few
TGTGCCAGCAGTGAGGCCATGAACACTGAAGCTTTCTTT
CASSEAMNTEAFF
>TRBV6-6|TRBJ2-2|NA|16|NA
TGTGCCAGCAGTTACCTCCCCGCCCCGAACACCGGGGAGCTGTTTTTT
CASSYLPAPNTGELFF
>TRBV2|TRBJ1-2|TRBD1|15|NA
TGTGCCAACACTAATCAACCGGGACAGTCCTATGGCTACACCTTC
CANTNQPGQSYGYTF
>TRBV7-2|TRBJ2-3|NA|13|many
TGTGCCATCTCTGAGCCTAGCACAGATACGCAGTATTTT
CAISEPSTDTQYF
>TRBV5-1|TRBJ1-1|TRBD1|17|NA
TGCGCCAGCAGCTTGGCCGACAGGGGCGTTAGGAACACTGAAGCTTTCTTT
CASSLADRGVRNTEAFF
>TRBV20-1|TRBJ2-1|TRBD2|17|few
TGCAGTGCTGTCTCTTCTCAGGACAGCGGGGGGCGGGTTGAGCAGTTCTTC
CSAVSSQDSGGRVEQFF
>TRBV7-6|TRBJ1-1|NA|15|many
TGTGCCAGCAGCCCCCGAGAAGGGGCGGCGGATGAAGCTTTCTTT
CASSPREGAADEAFF
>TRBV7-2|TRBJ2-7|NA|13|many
TGTGCCAGCAGCTTAGCGTCCCAGAACGAGCAGTACTTC
CASSLASQNEQYF
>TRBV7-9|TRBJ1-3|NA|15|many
TGTGCCAGCAGAGACGGGCCCTCTCAGCGCAACACCATATATTTT
CASRDGPSQRNTIYF
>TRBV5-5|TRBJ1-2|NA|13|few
TGTGCCAGCAGCTTGGGTAAACCCTATGGCTACACCTTC
CASSLGKPYGYTF
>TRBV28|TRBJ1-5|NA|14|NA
TGTGCCAGCCGTTTCGCCGGCGACAATCAGCCCCAGCATTTT
CASRFAGDNQPQHF
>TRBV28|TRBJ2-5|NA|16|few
TGTGCCAGCACCCTGGGGAACACACGCTTCCAAGAGACCCAGTACTTC
CASTLGNTRFQETQYF
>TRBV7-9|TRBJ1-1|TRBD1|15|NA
TGTGCCAGCAGCTCGGTACAGGGGGCGGACACTGAAGCTTTCTTT
CASSSVQGADTEAFF
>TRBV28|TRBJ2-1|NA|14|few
TGTGCCAGCAGTTGGAGGGCCAGGGAATATGAGCAGTTCTTC
CASSWRAREYEQFF
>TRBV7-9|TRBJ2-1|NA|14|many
TGTGCCAGCAGCTTCCCAGGGCTGAACAATGAGCAGTTCTTC
CASSFPGLNNEQFF
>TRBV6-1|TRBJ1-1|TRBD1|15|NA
TGTGCCAGCAGTCCTTACAGGGGCCTGAACACTGAAGCTTTCTTT
CASSPYRGLNTEAFF
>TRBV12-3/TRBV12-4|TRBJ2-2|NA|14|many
TGTGCCAGCAGTTTCACATTGAACACCGGGGAGCTGTTTTTT
CASSFTLNTGELFF
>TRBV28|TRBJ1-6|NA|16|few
TGTGCCAGCAGTTTAGTGGCGGCCCTGGAGGATTCACCCCTCCACTTT
CASSLVAALEDSPLHF
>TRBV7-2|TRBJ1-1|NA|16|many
TGTGCCAGCAGCCCCCAGGGGCGGGGACGACACACTGAAGCTTTCTTT
CASSPQGRGRHTEAFF
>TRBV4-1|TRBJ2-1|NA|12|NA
TGCGCCAGCAGTCGGAGGGGCAATGAGCAGTTCTTC
CASSRRGNEQFF
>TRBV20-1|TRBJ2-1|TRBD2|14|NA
TGCAGTGTCCCGGGACTAGCGGGGGACAATGAGCAGTTCTTC
CSVPGLAGDNEQFF
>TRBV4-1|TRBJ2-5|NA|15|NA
TGCGCCAGCAGCCAAGATCTAGCCAACCAAGAGACCCAGTACTTC
CASSQDLANQETQYF
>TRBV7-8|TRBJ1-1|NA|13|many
TGTGCCAGCGACAGCAGGGTCGGCACTGAAGCTTTCTTT
CASDSRVGTEAFF
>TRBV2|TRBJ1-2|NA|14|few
TGTGCCAGCAGTGAAGGGGGGAGGCTATATGGCTACACCTTC
CASSEGGRLYGYTF
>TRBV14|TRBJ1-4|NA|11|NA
TGTGCCAGCAGCCTAGGCGACCAACTGTTTTTT
CASSLGDQLFF
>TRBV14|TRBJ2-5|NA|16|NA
TGTGCCAGCAGCCAAGCTGGGCTTTTTCGGCAAGAGACCCAGTACTTC
CASSQAGLFRQETQYF
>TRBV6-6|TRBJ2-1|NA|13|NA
TGTGCCAGCAGTTCCCCTAGCGCCCATGAGCAGTTCTTC
CASSSPSAHEQFF
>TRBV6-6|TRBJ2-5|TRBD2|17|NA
TGTGCCAGCAGTGCCAACCCTCCGGGGGGGCCCCAGGAGACCCAGTACTTC
CASSANPPGGPQETQYF
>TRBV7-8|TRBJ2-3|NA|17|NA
TGTGCCAGCAGACGGGCCGAGACCTGGGCTAGCACAGATACGCAGTATTTT
CASRRAETWASTDTQYF
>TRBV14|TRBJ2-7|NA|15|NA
TGTGCCAGCAGCCAATCGGGGAGCCGCTCCTACGAGCAGTACTTC
CASSQSGSRSYEQYF
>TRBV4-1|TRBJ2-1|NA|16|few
TGCGCCAGCAGCCAAGTGTACAGGGAATCCTACAATGAGCAGTTCTTC
CASSQVYRESYNEQFF
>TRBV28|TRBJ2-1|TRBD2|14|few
TGTGCCAGCAGTTTACTTCGGGGGGGCGATGAGCAGTTCTTC
CASSLLRGGDEQFF
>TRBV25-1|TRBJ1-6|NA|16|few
TGTGCCAGCAGTGAAAGGGCAGGTTCCTATAATTCACCCCTCCACTTT
CASSERAGSYNSPLHF
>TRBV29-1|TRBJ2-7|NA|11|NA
TGCAGCGTTGGCAGATCCTACGAGCAGTACTTC
CSVGRSYEQYF
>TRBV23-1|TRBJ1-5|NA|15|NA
TGCGCCAGCAGCCCTAATTGGGGGAAAAATCAGCCCCAGCATTTT
CASSPNWGKNQPQHF
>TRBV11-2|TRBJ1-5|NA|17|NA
TGTGCCAGCAGCCTCTCAGAGTCCGGGCCGGGCAATCAGCCCCAGCATTTT
CASSLSESGPGNQPQHF
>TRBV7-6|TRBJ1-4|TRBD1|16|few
TGTGCCAGCAGCGCCTTACAGGGGCGAACTAATGAAAAACTGTTTTTT
CASSALQGRTNEKLFF
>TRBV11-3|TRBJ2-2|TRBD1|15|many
TGTGCCAGCAGCCAAGGCAGGGGGCGCACCGGGGAGCTGTTTTTT
CASSQGRGRTGELFF
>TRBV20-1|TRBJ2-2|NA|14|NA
TGCAGTGCTCCAGGGGCCCCGAACACCGGGGAGCTGTTTTTT
CSAPGAPNTGELFF
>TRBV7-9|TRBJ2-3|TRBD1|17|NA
TGTGCCAGCAGCTCTGGACAGGGGGAATATGGAACAGATACGCAGTATTTT
CASSSGQGEYGTDTQYF
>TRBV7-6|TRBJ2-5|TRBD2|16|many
TGTGCCAGCAGCCTAGGGACTAGCGGAAGACAAGAGACCCAGTACTTC
CASSLGTSGRQETQYF
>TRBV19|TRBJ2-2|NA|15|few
TGTGCCAGTAGTATTGCCGGGACGGGCACCGGGGAGCTGTTTTTT
CASSIAGTGTGELFF
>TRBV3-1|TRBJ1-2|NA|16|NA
TGTGCCAGCAGCCAAGTGAGGGTCGACAGGAACTATGGCTACACCTTC
CASSQVRVDRNYGYTF
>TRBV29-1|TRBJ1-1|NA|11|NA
TGCAGCGTTGGTATGGCTACTGAAGCTTTCTTT
CSVGMATEAFF
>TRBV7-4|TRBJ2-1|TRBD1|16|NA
TGTGCCAGCAGCTCCGTACAGGGGGAACTATACAATGAGCAGTTCTTC
CASSSVQGELYNEQFF
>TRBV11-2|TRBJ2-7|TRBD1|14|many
TGTGCCAGCAGCTTCGGACAGGGAGGCTTCGAGCAGTACTTC
CASSFGQGGFEQYF
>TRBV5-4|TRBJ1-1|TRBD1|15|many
TGTGCCAGCAGCCCGCGTACAGGGGGCCACACCGAAGCTTTCTTT
CASSPRTGGHTEAFF
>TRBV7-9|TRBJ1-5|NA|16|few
TGTGCCAGCAGCTTAGGTGGGGAATGGGGCAATCAGCCCCAGCATTTT
CASSLGGEWGNQPQHF
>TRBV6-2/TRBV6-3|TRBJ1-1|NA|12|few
TGTGCCAGCAGTTACGCAAGTTCTGGAGCTTTCTTT
CASSYASSGAFF
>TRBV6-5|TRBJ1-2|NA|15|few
TGTGCCAGCAGTTGGACGACGGACGCTAACTATGGCTACACCTTC
CASSWTTDANYGYTF
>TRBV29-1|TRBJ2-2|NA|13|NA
TGCAGCGTCAAGGGGGGGGGAGACGGGGAGCTGTTTTTT
CSVKGGGDGELFF